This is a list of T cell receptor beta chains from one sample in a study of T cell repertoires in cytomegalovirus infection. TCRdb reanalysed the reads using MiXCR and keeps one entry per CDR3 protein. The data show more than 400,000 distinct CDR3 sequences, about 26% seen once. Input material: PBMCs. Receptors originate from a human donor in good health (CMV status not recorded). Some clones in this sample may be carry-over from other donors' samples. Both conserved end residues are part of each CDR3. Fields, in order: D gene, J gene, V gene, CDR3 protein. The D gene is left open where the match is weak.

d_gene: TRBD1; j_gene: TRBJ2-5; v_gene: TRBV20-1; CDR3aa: CSARPPRDRIETQYF
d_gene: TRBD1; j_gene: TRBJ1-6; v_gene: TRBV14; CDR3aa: CVSSQTGQGVSPLHF
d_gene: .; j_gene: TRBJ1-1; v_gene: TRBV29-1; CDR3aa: CSVGDWEAFF
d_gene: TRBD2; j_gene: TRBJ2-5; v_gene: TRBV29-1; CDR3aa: CSSRKASGSETQYF
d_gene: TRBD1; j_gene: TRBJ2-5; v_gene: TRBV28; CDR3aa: CAITDRVDRETQYF
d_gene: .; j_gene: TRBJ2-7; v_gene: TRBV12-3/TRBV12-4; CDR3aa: CASSDGQLGSYEQYF
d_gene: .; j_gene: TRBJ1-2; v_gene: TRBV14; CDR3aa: CASSRLRARDRYTF
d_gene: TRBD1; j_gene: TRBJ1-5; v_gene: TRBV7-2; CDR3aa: CASSADRVDQPQHF
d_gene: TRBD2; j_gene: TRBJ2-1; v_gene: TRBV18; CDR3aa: CASSPASGRAGSEQFF
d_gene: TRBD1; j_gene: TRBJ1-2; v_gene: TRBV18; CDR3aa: CASSSGQGDYTF
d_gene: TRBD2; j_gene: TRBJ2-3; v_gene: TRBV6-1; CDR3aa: CAGGGADTQYF
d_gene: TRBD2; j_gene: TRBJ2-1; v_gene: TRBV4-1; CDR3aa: CASSLRPPSGSSYNEQFF
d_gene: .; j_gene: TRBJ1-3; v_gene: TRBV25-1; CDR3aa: CASSDVGQSVPIYF
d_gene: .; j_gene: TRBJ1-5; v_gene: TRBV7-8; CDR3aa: CASSLYGLLIYSNQPQHF
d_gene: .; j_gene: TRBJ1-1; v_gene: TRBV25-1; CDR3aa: CASSSRAGTEAFF
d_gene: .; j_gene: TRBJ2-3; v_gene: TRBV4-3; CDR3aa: CASSQALELDTQYF
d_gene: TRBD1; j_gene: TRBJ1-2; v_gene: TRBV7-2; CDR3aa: CASSLVTGQGWGYTF
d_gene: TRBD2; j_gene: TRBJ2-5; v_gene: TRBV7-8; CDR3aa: CASESVAGGWTQYF
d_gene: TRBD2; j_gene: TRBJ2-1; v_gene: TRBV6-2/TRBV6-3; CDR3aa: CASSPRLAGLDEQFF
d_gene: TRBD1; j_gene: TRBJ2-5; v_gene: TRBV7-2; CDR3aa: CASSLLGQQETQYF
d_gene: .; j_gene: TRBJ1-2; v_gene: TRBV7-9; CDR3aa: CASSLLQGEGNYGYTF
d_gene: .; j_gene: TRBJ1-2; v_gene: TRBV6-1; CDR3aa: CASSQYGYTF
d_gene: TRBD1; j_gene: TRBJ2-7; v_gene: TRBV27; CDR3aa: CASSGQGGEQYF
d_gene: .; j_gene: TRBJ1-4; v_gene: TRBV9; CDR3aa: CASSVDGQGNEKLFF
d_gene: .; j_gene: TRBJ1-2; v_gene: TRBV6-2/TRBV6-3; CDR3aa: CASNTQWPLYGYTF
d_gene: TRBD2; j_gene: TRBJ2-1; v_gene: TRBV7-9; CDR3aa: CASSDLTSGRSSYNEQFF
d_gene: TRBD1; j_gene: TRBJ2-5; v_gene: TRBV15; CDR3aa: CATSGLDRGKTQYF
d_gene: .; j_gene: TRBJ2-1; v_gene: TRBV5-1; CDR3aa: CASSLIGSQLYNEQFF
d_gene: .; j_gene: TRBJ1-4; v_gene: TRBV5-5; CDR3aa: CASSLYAQNNEKLFF
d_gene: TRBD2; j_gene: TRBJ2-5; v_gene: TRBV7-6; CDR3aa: CASSFGPSGSQETQYF
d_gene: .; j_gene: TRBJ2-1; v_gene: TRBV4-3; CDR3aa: CASSQTPTNEQFF
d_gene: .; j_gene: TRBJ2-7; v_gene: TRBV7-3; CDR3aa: CASSRQESYEQYF
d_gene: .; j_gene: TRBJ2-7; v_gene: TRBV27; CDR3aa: CASSLYRDSYEQYF
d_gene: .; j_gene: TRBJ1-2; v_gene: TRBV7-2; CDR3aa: CASSLVAEPSYGYTF
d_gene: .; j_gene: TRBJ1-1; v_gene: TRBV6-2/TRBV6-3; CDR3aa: CASSYSPTENTEAFF
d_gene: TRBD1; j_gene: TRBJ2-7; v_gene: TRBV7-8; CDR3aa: CASSSATRDRTYEQYF
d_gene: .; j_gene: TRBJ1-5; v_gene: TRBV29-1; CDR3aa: CSVSAGDQPQHF
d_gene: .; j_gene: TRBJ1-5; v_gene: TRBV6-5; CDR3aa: CASSMVQGNQPQHF
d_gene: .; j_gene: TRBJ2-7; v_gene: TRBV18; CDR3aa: CASSPRTDPYEQYF
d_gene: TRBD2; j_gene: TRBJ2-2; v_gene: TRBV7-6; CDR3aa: CASSLGGGPTGELFF
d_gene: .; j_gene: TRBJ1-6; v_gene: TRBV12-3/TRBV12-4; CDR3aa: CASRGINSPLHF
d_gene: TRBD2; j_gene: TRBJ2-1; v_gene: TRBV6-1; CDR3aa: CASSLVGTSGRGKQFF
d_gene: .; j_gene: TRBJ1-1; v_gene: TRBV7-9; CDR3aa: CASSLALGTEAFF
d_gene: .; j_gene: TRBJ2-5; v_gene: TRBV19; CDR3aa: CASSPNRPFRVGETQYF
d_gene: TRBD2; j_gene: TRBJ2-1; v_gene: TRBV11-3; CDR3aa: CASSPRLAGGPGNEQFF
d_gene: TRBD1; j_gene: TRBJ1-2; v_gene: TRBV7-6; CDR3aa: CASSLVAGGDYGYTF
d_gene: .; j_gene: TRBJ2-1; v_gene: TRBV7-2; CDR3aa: CASSLTEQFF
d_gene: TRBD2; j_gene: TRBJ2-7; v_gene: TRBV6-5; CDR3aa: CASSYSPGGSKVEQYF